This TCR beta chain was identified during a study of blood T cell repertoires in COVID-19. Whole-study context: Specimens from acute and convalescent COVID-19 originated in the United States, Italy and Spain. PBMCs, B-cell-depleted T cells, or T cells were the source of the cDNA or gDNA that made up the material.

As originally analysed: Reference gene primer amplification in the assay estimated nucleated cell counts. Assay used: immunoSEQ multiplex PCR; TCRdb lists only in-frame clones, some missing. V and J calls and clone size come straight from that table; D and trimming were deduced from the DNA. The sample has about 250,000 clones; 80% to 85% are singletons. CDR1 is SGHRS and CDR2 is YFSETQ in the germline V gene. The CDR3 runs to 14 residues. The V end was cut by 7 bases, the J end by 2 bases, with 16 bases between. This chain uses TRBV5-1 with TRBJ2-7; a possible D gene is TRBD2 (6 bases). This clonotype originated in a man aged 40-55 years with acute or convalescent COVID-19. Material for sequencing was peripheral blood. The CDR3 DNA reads TGCGCCAGCGGAACCGGGACTCTCCCCTACGAGCAGTACTTC. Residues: CASGTGTLPYEQYF.